This T cell receptor (beta chain) was sequenced in a study of blood T cell repertoires in COVID-19. The overall study: PBMCs, B-cell-depleted T cells, or T cells were the source of the cDNA or gDNA that made up the material.

The CDR3 runs 15 residues. CDR1 WNHNN and CDR2 SYGVQD come from the germline V gene (reference sequence). The repertoire was sequenced with immunoSEQ multiplex PCR; TCRdb's copy has only in-frame clones and lacks some. The sample has roughly 110,000 clones, around 83% seen once. As regards this clone: The junction departs from germline at one end; a sequencing error may be responsible.

The TCR comes from a man in his forties with acute or convalescent COVID-19. Sequencing input: peripheral blood. The chain links TRBV10-1 to TRBJ2-2; possibly TRBD2 for D (5 bases). The CDR3 nucleotides read TGCGCCAGCAGTGACGGCGGGTCGAACCCCGGGGAGCTGTTTTTT. As protein: CASSDGGSNPGELFF.